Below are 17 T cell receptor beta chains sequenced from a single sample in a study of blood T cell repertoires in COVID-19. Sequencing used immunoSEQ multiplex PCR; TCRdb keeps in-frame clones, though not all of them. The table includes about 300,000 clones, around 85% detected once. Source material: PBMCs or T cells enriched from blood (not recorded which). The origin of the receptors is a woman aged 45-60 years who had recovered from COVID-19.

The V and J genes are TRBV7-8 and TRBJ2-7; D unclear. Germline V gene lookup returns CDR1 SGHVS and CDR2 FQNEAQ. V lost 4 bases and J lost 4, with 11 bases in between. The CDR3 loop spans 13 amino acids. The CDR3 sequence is CASSYGRMYEQYF. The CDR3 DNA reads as TGTGCCAGCAGCTATGGCAGAATGTACGAGCAGTACTTC.

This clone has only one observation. CDR3 sequence: CASIQNTGYGYTF. As DNA, the CDR3 is TGTGCCAGCATTCAGAATACAGGGTATGGCTACACCTTC. The gene calls are TRBV2 and TRBJ1-2; a weak D match, TRBD1 (6 bases). Trimming removed 7 bases at V and 5 bases at J, with 14 bases between. CDR1 is SNHLY, CDR2 FYNNEI, per germline. The CDR3 extends over 13 amino acids.

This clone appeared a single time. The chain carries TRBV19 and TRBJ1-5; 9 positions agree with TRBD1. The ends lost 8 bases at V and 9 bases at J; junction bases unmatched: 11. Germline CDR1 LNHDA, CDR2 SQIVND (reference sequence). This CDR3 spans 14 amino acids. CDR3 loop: CASWLGTGSGPQHF. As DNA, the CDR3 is TGTGCCAGTTGGTTAGGGACAGGGAGCGGGCCCCAGCATTTT.

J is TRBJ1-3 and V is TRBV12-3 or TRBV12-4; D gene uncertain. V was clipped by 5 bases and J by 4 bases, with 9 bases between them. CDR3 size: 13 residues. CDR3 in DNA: TGTGCCAGCAGTCTGTCTTTCGGAAACACCATATATTTT. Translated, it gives CASSLSFGNTIYF.

The CDR3 sequence: CASSQGQFRSGANVLTF. CDR3 nucleotides: TGTGCCAGCAGTCAGGGACAGTTCCGCTCTGGGGCCAACGTCCTGACTTTC. V gene TRBV6-2 or TRBV6-3 combines with J gene TRBJ2-6, with TRBD1 matching 7 bases. Trimming cost V 5 bases and J 0 bases; bases outside gene matches: 7. Germline V gene sequence: CDR1 MNHEY, CDR2 SVGEGT. The CDR3 has 17 residues.

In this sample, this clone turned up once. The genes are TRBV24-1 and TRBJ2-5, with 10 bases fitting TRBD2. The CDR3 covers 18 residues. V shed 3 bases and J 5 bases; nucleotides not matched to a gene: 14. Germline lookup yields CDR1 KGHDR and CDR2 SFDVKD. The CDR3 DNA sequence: TGTGCCACCAGTGATGCCCGACGCGAGCGGGGGGGCCTCGAGACCCAGTACTTC. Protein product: CATSDARRERGGLETQYF.

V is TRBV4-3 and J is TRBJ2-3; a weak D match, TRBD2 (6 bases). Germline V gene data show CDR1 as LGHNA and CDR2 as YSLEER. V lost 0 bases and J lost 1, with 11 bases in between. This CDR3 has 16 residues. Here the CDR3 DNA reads TGCGCCAGCAGCCAAGAAATAGCGGAGGGCACAGATACGCAGTATTTT. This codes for CASSQEIAEGTDTQYF.

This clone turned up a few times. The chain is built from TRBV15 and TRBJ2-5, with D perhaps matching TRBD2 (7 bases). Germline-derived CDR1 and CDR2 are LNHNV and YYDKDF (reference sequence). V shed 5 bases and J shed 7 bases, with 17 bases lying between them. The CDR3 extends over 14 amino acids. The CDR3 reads CATSRNAGEGTQYF. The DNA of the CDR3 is TGTGCCACCAGCCGGAACGCAGGGGAGGGGACCCAGTACTTC.

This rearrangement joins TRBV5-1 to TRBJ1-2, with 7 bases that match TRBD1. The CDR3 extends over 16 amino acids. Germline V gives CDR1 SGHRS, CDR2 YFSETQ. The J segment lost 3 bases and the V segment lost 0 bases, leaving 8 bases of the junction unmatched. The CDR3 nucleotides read TGCGCCAGCAGCTTGGATGCAGGGGGGCAGGACTATGGCTACACCTTC. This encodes CASSLDAGGQDYGYTF.

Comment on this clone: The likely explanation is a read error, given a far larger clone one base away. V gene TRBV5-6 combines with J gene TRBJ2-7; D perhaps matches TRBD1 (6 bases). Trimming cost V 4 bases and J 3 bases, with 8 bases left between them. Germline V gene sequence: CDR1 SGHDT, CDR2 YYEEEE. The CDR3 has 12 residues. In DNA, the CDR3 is TGTGCCAGCAGCCCACAGGGCTACGAGCAGTACTTC. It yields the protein CASSPQGYEQYF.

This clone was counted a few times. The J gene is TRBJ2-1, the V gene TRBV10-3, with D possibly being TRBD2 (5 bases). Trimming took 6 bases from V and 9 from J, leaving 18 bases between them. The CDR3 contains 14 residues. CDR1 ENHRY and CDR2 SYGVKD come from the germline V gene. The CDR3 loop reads CAISAASHGGEQFF. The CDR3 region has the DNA TGTGCCATCAGCGCCGCGAGTCATGGAGGTGAGCAGTTCTTC.

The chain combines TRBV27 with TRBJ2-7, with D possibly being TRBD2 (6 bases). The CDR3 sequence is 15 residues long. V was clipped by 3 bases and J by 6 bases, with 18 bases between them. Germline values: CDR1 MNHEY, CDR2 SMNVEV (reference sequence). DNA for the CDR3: TGTGCCAGCAGTTTTGGGGCGGGGTGGTCACTCGAGCAGTACTTC. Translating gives CASSFGAGWSLEQYF.

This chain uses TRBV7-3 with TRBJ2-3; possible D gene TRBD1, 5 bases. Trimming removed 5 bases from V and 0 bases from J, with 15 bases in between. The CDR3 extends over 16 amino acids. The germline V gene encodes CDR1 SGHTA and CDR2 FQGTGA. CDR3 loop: CASSAKTASSTDTQYF. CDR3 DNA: TGTGCCAGCAGCGCGAAGACAGCTTCTAGCACAGATACGCAGTATTTT.

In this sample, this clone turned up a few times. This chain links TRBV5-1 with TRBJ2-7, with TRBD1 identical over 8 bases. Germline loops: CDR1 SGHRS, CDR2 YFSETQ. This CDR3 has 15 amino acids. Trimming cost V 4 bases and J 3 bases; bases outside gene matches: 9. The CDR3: CASSLLGQAYYEQYF. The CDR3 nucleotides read TGCGCCAGCAGCCTACTGGGACAGGCTTACTACGAGCAGTACTTC.

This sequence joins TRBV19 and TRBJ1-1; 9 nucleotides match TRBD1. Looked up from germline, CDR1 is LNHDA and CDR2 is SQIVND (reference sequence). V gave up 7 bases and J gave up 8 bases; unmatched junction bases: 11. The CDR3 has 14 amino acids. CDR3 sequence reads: CASKRDRERFEAFF. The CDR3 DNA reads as TGTGCCAGTAAGAGGGACAGGGAACGCTTCGAAGCTTTCTTT.

CDR3: CASSLQGAGNTIYF. DNA of the CDR3: TGCGCCAGCAGCTTACAGGGAGCTGGAAACACCATATATTTT. The chain is built from TRBV5-1 and TRBJ1-3; tentatively, D is TRBD1 (6 bases). The germline V and J ends were trimmed by 2 bases and 2 bases, with 8 bases remaining between them. The CDR3 totals 14 residues. The germline V gene has CDR1 SGHRS and CDR2 YFSETQ.

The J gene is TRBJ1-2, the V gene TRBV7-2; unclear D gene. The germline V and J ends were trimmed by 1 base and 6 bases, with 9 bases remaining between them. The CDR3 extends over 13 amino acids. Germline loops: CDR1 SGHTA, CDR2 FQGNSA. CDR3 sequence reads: CASSLVLFNGYTF. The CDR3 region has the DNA TGTGCCAGCAGCTTAGTTCTGTTTAATGGCTACACCTTC.